The clone carrying this TCR beta chain was picked up many times. The target antigen is unknown. The CDR3 extends 3 residues past the end of the read, so its final part is completed from the germline J gene. The data were produced by immunoSEQ multiplex PCR, yet TCRdb's version contains in-frame clones alone and is incomplete. Observed in the sample are approximately 40,000 clones, none of them singletons. These data come from a study of T cell clonality in common variable immunodeficiency. J lost 1 base, V lost 2 bases, and 0 bases had no gene match. This CDR3 is built from 15 residues. Looked up from germline, CDR1 is SGHTA and CDR2 is FQGTGA. Regarding the study as a whole: Compared with controls, CVID subjects had fewer shared TCRbeta clones. TCRbeta clonality was increased in CVID versus healthy controls. Reportedly, TCR beta sequences from common variable immunodeficiency showed fewer deletions and N-nucleotide insertions.

This TCR came from a person aged 18-70 years in good health. This chain connects TRBV7-3 to TRBJ2-5; 11 bases agree with TRBD2. Material: peripheral blood mononuclear cells. CDR3 amino acids: CASSLGTSGQETQYF. The CDR3 bases that were read are TGTGCCAGCAGCTTAGGGACTAGCGGCCAAGAGACC.